This section outlines one T cell receptor (beta chain) sequence together with its context. The germline V gene encodes CDR1 SQVTM and CDR2 ANQGSEA. Trimming cost V 7 bases and J 0 bases; bases outside gene matches: 2. The CDR3 is 13 residues long. Peripheral blood CD8+ and CD4+ T cells were profiled by TCR beta sequencing. CD8+ and CD4+ T cells were negatively isolated; TEMRA cells were FACS-enriched. The data belong to a study of CD8 T cells in Susac syndrome. The RNA input was roughly 0.45 to 1 ug, and it was reverse transcribed with random hexamers. MiXCR, applied by TCRdb to the immunoSEQ multiplex PCR reads, yields one record per CDR3 protein. The table lists around 150,000 distinct CDR3 sequences, approximately 93% of them singletons, with approximately 0.25% in the top ten.

This receptor was identified in a human donor in good health. The sample comprised CD8+ T cells from PBMCs. The chain uses TRBV29-1 and TRBJ2-2; TRBD1 matches at 7 bases. The CDR3 region has the DNA TGCAGCGCCGGACAGGCGAACACCGGGGAGCTGTTTTTT. Translated, it gives CSAGQANTGELFF.